This T cell receptor (beta chain) came from a study of T cells in Graves' hyperthyroidism and ophthalmopathy. Study conclusions and caveats: Among clonotypes expanded in thyroid above 0.001, most were also found in blood. A 13 V-J signature model discriminated ophthalmopathy versus stable hyperthyroidism.

CDR3 length: 19 amino acids. Germline CDR1 and CDR2: MNHEY and SVGEGT. The V and J ends lost 8 bases and 3 bases, in that order; junction bases with no gene match: 21. The investigators amplified TCR beta CDR3 regions from RNA transcripts. Researchers ran a first-round RT-PCR on the TCR CDR3 using the HTBI primer set. Using its own MiXCR run on the multiplex PCR reads, TCRdb lists one record per CDR3 protein. The sample includes a few hundred thousand distinct CDR3 sequences, around 46% of them seen just once. Reasons for excluding patients were uncontrolled infection, other autoimmune disease, pregnancy or lactation. This clonotype was seen more than once but under ten times. Its target is not known.

Sequenced sample: peripheral blood or thyroid tissue (not recorded which). The clonotype was recovered from a woman in her late teens or twenties with Graves' hyperthyroidism. This chain links TRBV6-2 or TRBV6-3 with TRBJ2-7; 11 bases align to TRBD2. DNA for the CDR3: TGTGCCAGCTCACTGATACCCCCAACTAGCGGGAGCTTATACTACGAGCAGTACTTC. Translating gives CASSLIPPTSGSLYYEQYF.